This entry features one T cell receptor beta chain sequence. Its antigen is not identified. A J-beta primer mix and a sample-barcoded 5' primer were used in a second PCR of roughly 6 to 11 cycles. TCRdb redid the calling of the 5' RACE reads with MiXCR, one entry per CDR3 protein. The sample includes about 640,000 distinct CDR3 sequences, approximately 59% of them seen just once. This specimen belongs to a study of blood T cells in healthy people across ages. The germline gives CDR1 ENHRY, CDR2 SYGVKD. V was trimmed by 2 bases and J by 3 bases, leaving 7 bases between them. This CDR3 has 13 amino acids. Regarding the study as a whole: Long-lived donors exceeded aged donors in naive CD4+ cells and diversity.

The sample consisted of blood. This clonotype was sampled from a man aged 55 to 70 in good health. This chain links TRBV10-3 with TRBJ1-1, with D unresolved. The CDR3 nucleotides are TGTGCCATCAGTGAGCGCGGTGACACTGAAGCTTTCTTT. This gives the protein CAISERGDTEAFF.